This T cell receptor beta chain comes out of a study of blood T cell repertoires in COVID-19. Trimming took 4 bases from V and 9 from J; bases not matched to a gene: 9. This CDR3 has 14 amino acids. The germline CDR1 and CDR2 sequences are SGHTA and FQGNSA. The table came from immunoSEQ multiplex PCR; TCRdb's copy has only in-frame clones and leaves some out. The sample holds fewer than 400,000 clones, 87% seen once. The specimen sequenced was PBMCs or T cells enriched from blood (not recorded which). The receptor comes from a woman aged 18-35 years who had recovered from COVID-19. V gene TRBV7-2 combines with J gene TRBJ2-1, with TRBD2 matching 7 bases. The CDR3 region is CASSSPPGGGEQFF. The CDR3, as DNA: TGTGCCAGCAGCTCCCCGCCGGGAGGAGGTGAGCAGTTCTTC.